This T cell receptor (beta chain) was sequenced during a study of beta chain features in type 1 diabetes. Findings and limits, study-wide: More deletions and fewer insertions at VDJ junctions were found in patients with type 1 diabetes.

The CDR3 loop spans 15 amino acids. Germline lookup yields CDR1 SNHLY and CDR2 FYNNEI. The V end lost 3 bases, the J end lost 3 bases, and 9 bases lay between the germline ends. Reverse transcription of all isolated RNA meant that expressed TCRB transcripts were sequenced. Sequencing used immunoSEQ multiplex PCR; TCRdb keeps in-frame clones, though not all of them. Of 250,000 to 350,000 clones in the sample, approximately 11% are singletons; the top ten hold just over 0.015%. Concerning this clone itself: Its matching antigen is unknown.

Per donor, one heparinised blood draw averaged about 116 mL. Using CD45RO/CCR7/CD25/CD127/CD95/CD27, CD4+ naive, central memory, regulatory and stem cell-like memory cells were sorted. This chain links TRBV2 with TRBJ2-6, with D perhaps matching TRBD1 (5 bases). The origin of this receptor is a woman aged 25 to 39 in good health. The sequencing sample was made of naive CD4+ T cells from blood. The CDR3 is CASSEQGYGANVLTF. CDR3 nucleotide sequence: TGTGCCAGCAGTGAGCAGGGATATGGGGCCAACGTCCTGACTTTC.